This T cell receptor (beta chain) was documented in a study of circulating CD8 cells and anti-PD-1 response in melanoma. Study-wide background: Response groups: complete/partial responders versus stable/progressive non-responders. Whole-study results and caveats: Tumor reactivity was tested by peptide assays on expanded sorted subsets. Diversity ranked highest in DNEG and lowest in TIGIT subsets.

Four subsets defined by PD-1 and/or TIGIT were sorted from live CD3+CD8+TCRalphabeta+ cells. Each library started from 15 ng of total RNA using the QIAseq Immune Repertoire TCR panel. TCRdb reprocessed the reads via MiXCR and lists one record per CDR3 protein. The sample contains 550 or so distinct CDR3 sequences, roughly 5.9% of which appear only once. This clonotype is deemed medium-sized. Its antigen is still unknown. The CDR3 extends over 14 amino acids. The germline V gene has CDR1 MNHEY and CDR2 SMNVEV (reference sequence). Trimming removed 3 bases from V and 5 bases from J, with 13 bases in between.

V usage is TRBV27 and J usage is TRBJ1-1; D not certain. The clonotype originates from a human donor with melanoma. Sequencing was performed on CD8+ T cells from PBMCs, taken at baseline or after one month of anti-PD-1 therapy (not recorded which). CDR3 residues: CASSFSSSGTEAFF. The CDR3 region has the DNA TGTGCCAGCAGTTTCTCCAGTTCAGGTACTGAAGCTTTCTTT.